This T cell receptor beta chain originates from a study of memory CD4+ T cells and cytomegalovirus serostatus. The V and J ends lost 5 bases and 10 bases, in that order; junction bases with no gene match: 14. The CDR3 length is 16 residues. Germline V gives CDR1 SGHVS, CDR2 FNYEAQ. Clones were read by immunoSEQ multiplex PCR, and TCRdb kept only the in-frame ones, dropping some. Seen here are tens of thousands of clones, around 76% observed once, and the top ten hold roughly 0.4%. This clone was found once. Single viable CD3+CD4+CD8-CD45RO+ cells were sorted as the memory CD4+ T cells. The source of this sequence is an adult in good health and CMV-seronegative. Specimen: memory CD4+ T cells from blood. This sequence joins TRBV7-6 and TRBJ2-1; 10 positions agree with TRBD1. CDR3 in amino acids: CASSQSVGTGAREQFF. The CDR3 region has the DNA TGTGCCAGCAGCCAGTCTGTCGGGACAGGGGCACGGGAGCAGTTCTTC.